These 20 T cell receptor beta chains came from one sample sequenced in a study of T cell repertoires in cytomegalovirus infection. TCRdb redid the calling of the reads with MiXCR, one entry per CDR3 protein. Here the sample spans roughly 310,000 distinct CDR3 sequences, under 20% being singletons. Source material: PBMCs. The receptors shown here come from a human donor in good health (CMV status not recorded). Some clones in this sample may be carry-over from other donors' samples.

This clonotype was counted many times. V usage is TRBV7-9 and J usage is TRBJ2-5, with a tentative D call TRBD1 (6 bases). The CDR3 is 16 amino acids. V lost 5 bases to trimming and J lost 2 bases, with 18 bases between them. CDR1 is SEHNR, CDR2 FQNEAQ, per germline (reference sequence). The CDR3 sequence: CASSPVVQGQQETQYF. The CDR3 DNA reads as TGTGCCAGCAGCCCAGTGGTGCAGGGGCAGCAAGAGACCCAGTACTTC.

The chain combines TRBV7-3 with TRBJ1-2; 12 positions agree with TRBD1. CDR1 is SGHTA, CDR2 FQGTGA, per germline. With 5 bases clipped from V and 5 bases from J, the junction kept 6 bases outside the gene matches. The CDR3 consists of 15 residues. CDR3 DNA: TGTGCCAGCAGCCGGGGACAGGGGGCGCAATATGGCTACACCTTC. It translates to CASSRGQGAQYGYTF.

This clonotype was seen a handful of times. The chain uses TRBV6-1 and TRBJ1-5; unclear D gene. The CDR3 extends over 11 amino acids. V was shortened by 5 bases and J by 5 bases, with 4 bases between the two germline ends. Per the germline V gene, CDR1 is MNHNS and CDR2 is SASEGT. DNA for the CDR3: TGTGCCAGCAGTTCTGATCAGCCCCAGCATTTT. Translation: CASSSDQPQHF.

This clonotype was observed a handful of times. This chain connects TRBV2 to TRBJ2-3; TRBD2 matches 8 bases. CDR3 length: 15 residues. In germline, CDR1 is SNHLY, CDR2 FYNNEI. Trimming took 2 bases from V and 1 from J; bases not matched to a gene: 2. The CDR3 spells CASSERRGGTDTQYF. The CDR3 DNA is TGTGCCAGCAGTGAAAGGCGGGGGGGCACAGATACGCAGTATTTT. The entire variable domain, with the rest obtained from reference TRBV2 and TRBJ2-3, is as follows: EPEVTQTPSHQVTQMGQEVILRCVPISNHLYFYWYRQILGQKVEFLVSFYNNEISEKSEIFDDQFSVERPDGSNFTLKIRSTKLEDSAMYFCASSERRGGTDTQYFGPGTRLTVL.

In its sample, this clonotype was seen a few times. In DNA, the CDR3 is TGCGCCAGCAGCCAAGAGAGGGCAGGGAGTCGTGGCGAGCAGTACTTC. Translating gives CASSQERAGSRGEQYF. The genes are TRBV4-1 and TRBJ2-7; D tentatively fits TRBD1 or TRBD2 (5 bases each). The CDR3 contains 16 residues. Trimming stripped 0 bases from V and 6 bases from J, with 18 bases between. Germline V gene lookup returns CDR1 MGHRA and CDR2 YSYEKL.

This clonotype was picked up many times. J is TRBJ1-1 and V is TRBV6-1; D unresolved. V was trimmed by 7 bases and J by 4 bases, leaving 10 bases between them. The CDR3 length is 12 residues. Germline V gives CDR1 MNHNS, CDR2 SASEGT. CDR3 loop: CASTRLGTEAFF. CDR3 in DNA: TGTGCCAGCACCCGGTTGGGCACTGAAGCTTTCTTT.

The sample holds many counts of this clonotype. The chain recombines TRBV7-8 with TRBJ2-5, with D uncertain. V lost 4 bases and J 3 bases, leaving 12 bases between the germline ends. Germline lookup yields CDR1 SGHVS and CDR2 FQNEAQ. This CDR3 has 14 amino acids. The CDR3 sequence is CASSSSSTEETQYF. The CDR3 region has the DNA TGTGCCAGCAGCTCCTCCAGTACAGAAGAGACCCAGTACTTC.

This clonotype has a handful of counts. This chain joins TRBV20-1 and TRBJ1-6; a possible D gene is TRBD1 (5 bases). Looked up from germline, CDR1 is DFQATT and CDR2 is SNEGSKA (reference sequence). This CDR3 has 13 amino acids. The V and J ends lost 1 base and 5 bases respectively, with 6 bases between them. CDR3 nucleotide sequence: TGCAGTGCTAGAGGACAGAATAATTCACCCCTCCACTTT. Protein product: CSARGQNNSPLHF.

This clonotype was seen repeatedly, ten times or more. The J gene is TRBJ1-5, the V gene TRBV7-8; D not certain. V lost 2 bases and J 2 bases, leaving 13 bases between the germline ends. The CDR3 has 16 residues. Germline CDR1 reads SGHVS; CDR2 reads FQNEAQ. This chain's CDR3 is CASSLNRAGRNQPQHF. The CDR3 region has the DNA TGTGCCAGCAGCTTAAACCGGGCTGGGCGCAATCAGCCCCAGCATTTT. Full variable domain (outside the CDR3, taken from reference TRBV7-8 and TRBJ1-5): GAGVSQSPRYKVAKRGQDVALRCDPISGHVSLFWYQQALGQGPEFLTYFQNEAQLDKSGLPSDRFFAERPEGSVSTLKIQRTQQEDSAVYLCASSLNRAGRNQPQHFGDGTRLSIL.

This chain's CDR3 is CASSSRPAGENTEAFF. The DNA of the CDR3 is TGTGCCAGCAGCTCGCGTCCTGCGGGGGAGAACACTGAAGCTTTCTTT. The genes are TRBV7-3 and TRBJ1-1; TRBD1 might be the D (5 bases). This CDR3 is 16 amino acids long. Germline CDR1 and CDR2: SGHTA and FQGTGA. Between the trimmed V and J ends, which lost 4 bases and 1 base, there was a span of 16 bases.

This clonotype has a handful of counts. This chain connects TRBV7-9 to TRBJ1-2, with 8 bases lining up with TRBD1. In germline, CDR1 is SEHNR, CDR2 FQNEAQ (reference sequence). CDR3 length equals 15 residues. The trim removed 0 bases at V and 4 bases at J, leaving 4 bases unmatched. The CDR3 DNA follows: TGTGCCAGCAGCTTAGCAGGACAGGGAGCCTATGGCTACACCTTC. This codes for CASSLAGQGAYGYTF.

The J gene is TRBJ2-7, the V gene TRBV5-1; tentatively, D is TRBD2 (6 bases). Germline V gene lookup returns CDR1 SGHRS and CDR2 YFSETQ. This CDR3 has 12 residues. Deletions cut 3 bases from V and 7 bases from J, with 11 bases between. The CDR3 DNA follows: TGCGCCAGCAGCTCGGAGGGGTGGGAGCAGTACTTC. Its protein product is CASSSEGWEQYF.

This chain connects TRBV5-1 to TRBJ1-6, with D possibly matching TRBD1 (6 bases). The germline V gene has CDR1 SGHRS and CDR2 YFSETQ. The V gene lost 4 bases and the J gene lost 6 bases, with 14 bases spanning the gap. The CDR3 extends over 15 amino acids. The CDR3 spells CASSQTGQSNSPLHF. The CDR3 DNA reads as TGCGCCAGCAGCCAAACCGGACAGAGTAATTCACCCCTCCACTTT.

This clonotype was detected only a few times. The chain recombines TRBV6-5 with TRBJ1-1; no clear D gene. V shed 6 bases and J shed 2 bases, with 10 bases lying between them. The germline V gene encodes CDR1 MNHEY and CDR2 SVGAGI. The CDR3 has 13 residues. CDR3 nucleotide sequence: TGTGCCAGCAGCTGGACGTTTAACACTGAAGCTTTCTTT. This gives the protein CASSWTFNTEAFF.

The gene calls are TRBV5-1 and TRBJ1-1, with TRBD1 matching over 8 bases. With V trimmed by 1 base and J by 0 bases, 2 bases remained unmatched. CDR3 size: 15 residues. The germline CDR1 and CDR2 sequences are SGHRS and YFSETQ. The CDR3 loop is CASSLSGQVNTEAFF. The CDR3 region has the DNA TGCGCCAGCAGCTTGTCGGGACAGGTGAACACTGAAGCTTTCTTT. The whole variable domain, remainder taken from reference TRBV5-1 and TRBJ1-1, is KAGVTQTPRYLIKTRGQQVTLSCSPISGHRSVSWYQQTPGQGLQFLFEYFSETQRNKGNFPGRFSGRQFSNSRSEMNVSTLELGDSALYLCASSLSGQVNTEAFFGQGTRLTVV.

In its sample, this clonotype was seen many times. V usage is TRBV7-9 and J usage is TRBJ1-4, with 8 bases matching TRBD1. This CDR3 contains 14 residues. Trimming cost V 5 bases and J 8 bases; bases outside gene matches: 7. The germline V gene encodes CDR1 SEHNR and CDR2 FQNEAQ (reference sequence). CDR3: CASSPRTGYEKLFF. The DNA for the CDR3 is TGTGCCAGCAGCCCGAGGACAGGGTACGAAAAACTGTTTTTT.

Turning to this clonotype: At one end, the junction sequence differs from germline, possibly due to a read error. This rearrangement joins TRBV4-2 to TRBJ2-1; 7 bases are a match to TRBD2. This CDR3 comprises 15 residues. Germline CDR1 LGHNA, CDR2 YNFKEQ. CDR3 sequence reads: CSSSQAGLGSNEQFF. In DNA form, the CDR3 reads TGTTCCAGCAGCCAAGCCGGACTAGGGAGCAATGAGCAGTTCTTC.

Here the CDR3 DNA reads TGTGCCAGCAGCCCAGACTACAATCAGCCCCAGCATTTT. Translated: CASSPDYNQPQHF. The V and J genes are TRBV12-3 or TRBV12-4 and TRBJ1-5; D not certain. This CDR3 is 13 amino acids long. V was shortened by 6 bases and J by 3 bases, with 9 bases between the two germline ends.

This clonotype was counted many times. The V call is TRBV6-1, the J call TRBJ1-4; D is undetermined. Looked up from germline, CDR1 is MNHNS and CDR2 is SASEGT. This CDR3 has 17 amino acids. Trimming pared 6 bases from V and 0 bases from J, leaving 17 bases between. CDR3 sequence (DNA): TGTGCCAGCAGCGGGCGGGCGGTGAGTGCAACTAATGAAAAACTGTTTTTT. Its translation is CASSGRAVSATNEKLFF.

The chain joins TRBV6-6 to TRBJ1-1, with D unresolved. CDR3 size: 13 residues. The V gene lost 7 bases and the J gene lost 4 bases, with 13 bases spanning the gap. Germline CDR1 reads MNHNY; CDR2 reads SVGAGI (reference sequence). The CDR3 coding sequence is TGTGCCAGCATTCGCGGAACCAGCACTGAAGCTTTCTTT. Encoded protein: CASIRGTSTEAFF.